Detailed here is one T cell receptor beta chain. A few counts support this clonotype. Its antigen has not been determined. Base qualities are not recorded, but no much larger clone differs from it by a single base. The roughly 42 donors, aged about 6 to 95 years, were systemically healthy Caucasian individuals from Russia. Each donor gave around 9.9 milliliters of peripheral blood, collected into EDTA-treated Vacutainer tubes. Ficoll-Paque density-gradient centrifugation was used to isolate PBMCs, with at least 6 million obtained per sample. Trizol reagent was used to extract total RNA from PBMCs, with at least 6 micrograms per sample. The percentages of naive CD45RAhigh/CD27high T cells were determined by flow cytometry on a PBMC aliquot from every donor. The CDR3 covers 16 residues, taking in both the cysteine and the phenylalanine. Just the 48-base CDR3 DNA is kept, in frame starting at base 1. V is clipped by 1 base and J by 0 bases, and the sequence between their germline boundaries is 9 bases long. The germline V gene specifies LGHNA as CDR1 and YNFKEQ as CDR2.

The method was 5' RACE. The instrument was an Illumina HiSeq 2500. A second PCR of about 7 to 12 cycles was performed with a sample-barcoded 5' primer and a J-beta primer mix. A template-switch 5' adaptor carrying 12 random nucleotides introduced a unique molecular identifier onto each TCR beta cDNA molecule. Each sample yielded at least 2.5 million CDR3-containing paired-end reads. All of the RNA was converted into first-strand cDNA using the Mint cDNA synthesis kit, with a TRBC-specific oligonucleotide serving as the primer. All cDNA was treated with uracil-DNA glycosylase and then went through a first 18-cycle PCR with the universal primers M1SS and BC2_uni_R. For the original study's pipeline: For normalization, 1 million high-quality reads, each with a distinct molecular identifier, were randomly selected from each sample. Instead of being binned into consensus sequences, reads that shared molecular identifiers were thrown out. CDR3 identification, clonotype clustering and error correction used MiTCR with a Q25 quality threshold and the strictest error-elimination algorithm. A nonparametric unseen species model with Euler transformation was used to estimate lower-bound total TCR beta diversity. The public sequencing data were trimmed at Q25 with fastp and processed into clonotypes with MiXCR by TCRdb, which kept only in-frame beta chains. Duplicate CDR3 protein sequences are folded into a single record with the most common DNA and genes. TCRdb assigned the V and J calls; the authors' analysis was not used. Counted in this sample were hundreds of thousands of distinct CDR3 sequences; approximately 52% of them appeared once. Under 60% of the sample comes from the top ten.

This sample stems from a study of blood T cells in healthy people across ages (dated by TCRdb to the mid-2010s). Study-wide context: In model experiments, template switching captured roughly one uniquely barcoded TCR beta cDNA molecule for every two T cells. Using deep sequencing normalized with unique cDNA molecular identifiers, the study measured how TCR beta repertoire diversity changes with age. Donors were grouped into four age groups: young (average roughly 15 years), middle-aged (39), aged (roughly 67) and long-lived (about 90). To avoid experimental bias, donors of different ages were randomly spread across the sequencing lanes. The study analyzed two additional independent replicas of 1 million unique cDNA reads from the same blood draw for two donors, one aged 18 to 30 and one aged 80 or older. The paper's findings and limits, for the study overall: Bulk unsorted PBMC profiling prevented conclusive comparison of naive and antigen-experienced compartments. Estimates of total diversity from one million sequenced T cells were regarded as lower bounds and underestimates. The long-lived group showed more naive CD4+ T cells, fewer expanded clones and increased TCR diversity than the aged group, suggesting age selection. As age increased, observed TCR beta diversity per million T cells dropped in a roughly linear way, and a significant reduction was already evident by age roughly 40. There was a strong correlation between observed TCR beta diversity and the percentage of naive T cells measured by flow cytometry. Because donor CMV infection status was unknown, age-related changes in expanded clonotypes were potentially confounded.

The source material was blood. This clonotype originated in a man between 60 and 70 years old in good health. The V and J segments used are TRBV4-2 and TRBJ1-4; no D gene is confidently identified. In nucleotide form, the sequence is TGTGCCAGCAGCCAAGCGCAGGCCGCAACTAATGAAAAACTGTTTTTT. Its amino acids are CASSQAQAATNEKLFF.